This entry lists 29 T cell receptor beta chains sequenced from one sample in a study of T-cell reconstitution after alpha-beta-depleted transplantation in children. Preparing the TCRbeta library involved the use of unique molecular identifiers. TCRdb reprocessed the PCR reads via MiXCR and lists one record per CDR3 protein. Of about 420,000 distinct CDR3 sequences in the sample, 15% to 20% were seen once. Source: PBMCs, mostly from graft donor cells, taken 360 days after TCRalphabeta/CD19-depleted stem cell transplant. These receptors were obtained from a boy in the first two years of life who had a stem cell transplant for Wiskott-Aldrich syndrome, so the T cells may come from the graft donor.

This clonotype was seen only a few times. This chain uses TRBV6-2 or TRBV6-3 with TRBJ2-1; the D gene is possibly TRBD2 (5 bases). CDR1 is MNHEY and CDR2 is SVGEGT in the germline V gene. With 2 bases removed from V and 10 bases from J, the gap between germline ends came to 9 bases. The CDR3 is 12 amino acids. The CDR3, as DNA: TGTGCCAGCAGTTACCCTGAGCGGGAGCAGTTCTTC. As protein: CASSYPEREQFF.

The genes are TRBV29-1 and TRBJ2-5; 10 bases map to TRBD2. This CDR3 spans 17 amino acids. Germline V gene lookup returns CDR1 SQVTM and CDR2 ANQGSEA. The ends lost 2 bases at V and 1 base at J; junction bases unmatched: 10. This chain's CDR3 is CSVENPRLAGSQETQYF. The CDR3, as DNA: TGCAGCGTTGAAAACCCGAGACTAGCGGGTTCCCAAGAGACCCAGTACTTC.

This clonotype has a handful of counts. The chain uses TRBV12-3 or TRBV12-4 and TRBJ1-5; D perhaps matches TRBD1 (5 bases). Trimming took 7 bases from V and 4 from J, leaving 14 bases between them. The CDR3 runs 14 residues. The CDR3 coding sequence is TGTGCCAGCACCGCTGGGACTGGTAATCAGCCCCAGCATTTT. Its protein product is CASTAGTGNQPQHF.

This chain uses TRBV24-1 with TRBJ2-2; 9 nucleotides line up with TRBD2. V shed 9 bases, J shed 0 bases, and the junction held 4 bases outside the gene matches. Germline V gene data show CDR1 as KGHDR and CDR2 as SFDVKD. The CDR3 covers 15 residues. CDR3 nucleotides: TGTGCCACCCAAATAGCGGGAGCGAACACCGGGGAGCTGTTTTTT. This translates into CATQIAGANTGELFF.

This clonotype appeared a few times. This sequence joins TRBV5-1 and TRBJ2-7; possibly TRBD1 for D (6 bases). The V end lost 5 bases, the J end lost 6 bases, and 12 bases lay between the germline ends. CDR1 is SGHRS, CDR2 YFSETQ, per germline. This CDR3 region has 12 residues. CDR3 amino acids: CASSWKGVEQYF. The CDR3 DNA follows: TGCGCCAGCAGTTGGAAGGGGGTCGAGCAGTACTTC.

The rearrangement uses TRBV3-1 and TRBJ2-2; 12 bases fit TRBD2. The CDR3 consists of 17 residues. The germline V gene has CDR1 LGHDT and CDR2 YNNKEL (reference sequence). Trimming took 0 bases from V and 4 from J; bases not matched to a gene: 3. The CDR3 sequence is CASSQEGGLAGTGELFF. CDR3 DNA sequence: TGTGCCAGCAGCCAAGAGGGGGGACTAGCGGGCACCGGGGAGCTGTTTTTT.

The gene calls are TRBV5-1 and TRBJ2-1; D gene unclear. The CDR3 length is 14 residues. V shed 0 bases and J shed 4 bases, with 8 bases lying between them. Per the germline V gene, CDR1 is SGHRS and CDR2 is YFSETQ. CDR3 in DNA: TGCGCCAGCAGCTTGGACTGGAAATACAATGAGCAGTTCTTC. Its translation: CASSLDWKYNEQFF.

The chain links TRBV6-5 to TRBJ1-1; D unresolved. Trimming stripped 0 bases from V and 0 bases from J, with 2 bases between. The CDR3 spans 13 residues. Germline values: CDR1 MNHEY, CDR2 SVGAGI. CDR3 protein: CASSYSLNTEAFF. The CDR3 DNA sequence: TGTGCCAGCAGTTACTCGTTGAACACTGAAGCTTTCTTT.

This rearrangement joins TRBV12-3 or TRBV12-4 to TRBJ2-2; possible D gene TRBD2, 5 bases. The V end lost 6 bases, the J end lost 5 bases, and 10 bases lay between the germline ends. CDR3 length: 13 amino acids. Here the CDR3 DNA reads TGTGCCAGCAGGGGAAGGGAGACCGGGGAGCTGTTTTTT. This codes for CASRGRETGELFF.

In its sample, this clonotype was seen once. V gene TRBV5-5 combines with J gene TRBJ2-7, with 7 bases that match TRBD2. The CDR3 consists of 15 residues. V trimming: 4 bases; J trimming: 2 bases; junction bases outside the gene matches: 9. Germline V lookup: CDR1 SGHKS, CDR2 YYEKEE (reference sequence). The CDR3 protein is CASSLMGGVPYEQYF. The CDR3 region has the DNA TGTGCCAGCAGCCTCATGGGGGGGGTACCCTACGAGCAGTACTTC. The entire variable domain, with the rest obtained from reference TRBV5-5 and TRBJ2-7, is as follows: DAGVTQSPTHLIKTRGQQVTLRCSPISGHKSVSWYQQVLGQGPQFIFQYYEKEERGRGNFPDRFSARQFPNYSSELNVNALLLGDSALYLCASSLMGGVPYEQYFGPGTRLTVT.

This clonotype was picked up a small number of times. The chain employs TRBV5-1 and TRBJ2-2, with D tentatively TRBD1 (5 bases). Germline CDR1 SGHRS, CDR2 YFSETQ. With 4 bases removed from V and 6 bases from J, the gap between germline ends came to 10 bases. The CDR3 consists of 13 residues. The chain's CDR3 is CASSRTRAGELFF. CDR3 in DNA: TGCGCCAGCAGCCGGACACGGGCCGGGGAGCTGTTTTTT. Full variable domain (missing parts from reference TRBV5-1 and TRBJ2-2): KAGVTQTPRYLIKTRGQQVTLSCSPISGHRSVSWYQQTPGQGLQFLFEYFSETQRNKGNFPGRFSGRQFSNSRSEMNVSTLELGDSALYLCASSRTRAGELFFGEGSRLTVL.

This clonotype was observed at least ten times. V gene TRBV20-1 combines with J gene TRBJ2-1; 7 bases line up with TRBD2. The CDR3 has 15 amino acids. Germline CDR1 DFQATT, CDR2 SNEGSKA (reference sequence). V shed 0 bases, J shed 3 bases, and the junction held 5 bases outside the gene matches. CDR3 sequence (DNA): TGCAGTGCTAGAGATAGCAGCGGGATCTACAATGAGCAGTTCTTC. Translation gives CSARDSSGIYNEQFF.

Ten or more counts support this clonotype. V and J are TRBV7-6 and TRBJ1-4, with D unresolved. The CDR3 is 13 amino acids. Trimming took 3 bases from V and 3 from J, leaving 5 bases between them. Germline-derived CDR1 and CDR2 are SGHVS and FNYEAQ. The CDR3 DNA reads TGTGCCAGCAGCTTGGGTCCTAATGAAAAACTGTTTTTT. Translating gives CASSLGPNEKLFF.

The DNA for the CDR3 is TGCGCCAGCAGGGGGGGTGCCACTAGCGGGAGAACCTACGAGCAGTACTTC. It is translated as CASRGGATSGRTYEQYF. The V call is TRBV10-2, the J call TRBJ2-7; TRBD2 agrees at 11 bases. The J segment lost 2 bases and the V segment lost 6 bases, leaving 12 bases of the junction unmatched. Germline V gene lookup returns CDR1 WSHSY and CDR2 SAAADI. The CDR3 is made up of 17 amino acids.

This clonotype occurred a few times. This chain uses TRBV27 with TRBJ2-5, with D unclear. The CDR3 runs 14 residues. The germline CDR1 and CDR2 sequences are MNHEY and SMNVEV (reference sequence). Deletions cut 6 bases from V and 1 base from J, with 12 bases between. The CDR3 sequence is CASRALESQETQYF. The CDR3 nucleotides are TGTGCCAGCAGAGCCTTAGAGAGCCAAGAGACCCAGTACTTC.

V is TRBV7-2 and J is TRBJ2-2, with 13 bases lining up with TRBD2. V gave up 6 bases and J gave up 5 bases; unmatched junction bases: 3. Per the germline V gene, CDR1 is SGHTA and CDR2 is FQGNSA. This CDR3 is built from 15 residues. CDR3 bases: TGTGCCAGCAGACGACTAGCGGGAGGAACCGGGGAGCTGTTTTTT. The encoded protein is CASRRLAGGTGELFF.

The V call is TRBV4-3, the J call TRBJ2-7; 9 positions agree with TRBD1. After removal of 1 base from V and 3 bases from J, the junction contained 4 bases not matched to a gene. CDR1 and CDR2 from the germline V gene are LGHNA and YSLEER. This CDR3 region has 15 residues. CDR3 sequence: CASSQGTGAHYEQYF. For the CDR3, the DNA is TGCGCCAGCAGCCAAGGGACAGGGGCGCACTACGAGCAGTACTTC.

This sequence joins TRBV7-8 and TRBJ2-5, with 8 bases that match TRBD1. V shed 6 bases, J shed 7 bases, and the junction held 10 bases outside the gene matches. CDR3 length: 14 residues. The germline gives CDR1 SGHVS, CDR2 FQNEAQ. The CDR3 DNA is TGTGCCAGCAGGCTGGACAGGGATATAGGGACCCAGTACTTC. Encoded protein: CASRLDRDIGTQYF.

The chain joins TRBV2 to TRBJ1-6, with 7 nucleotides matching TRBD1. V was pared by 6 bases and J by 9 bases, with 11 bases of the junction left unmatched. Germline lookup yields CDR1 SNHLY and CDR2 FYNNEI. The CDR3 loop spans 15 amino acids. CDR3 DNA: TGTGCCAGCAGGGTTGACAGGGCAGGCATTTCACCCCTCCACTTT. Translation: CASRVDRAGISPLHF.

V and J are TRBV24-1 and TRBJ2-5; D might be TRBD1 (6 bases). Germline V CDR1 and CDR2: KGHDR, SFDVKD. The CDR3 runs 14 residues. Trimming shortened V by 3 bases and J by 2 bases, and 9 bases separated the two germline ends. CDR3 in DNA: TGTGCCACCAGTGATGTGACAGGACAAGAGACCCAGTACTTC. Translation gives CATSDVTGQETQYF.

This sequence joins TRBV10-3 and TRBJ2-2, with D perhaps matching TRBD1 or TRBD2 (5 bases each). CDR1 is ENHRY, CDR2 SYGVKD, per germline. The V and J ends lost 8 bases and 7 bases respectively, with 14 bases between them. The CDR3 runs 13 residues. CDR3 DNA sequence: TGTGCCATCCGGGGCCGGGGAGACGGGGAGCTGTTTTTT. Protein product: CAIRGRGDGELFF.

The V gene is TRBV5-1, the J gene TRBJ2-5; D is uncertain. Germline CDR1 SGHRS, CDR2 YFSETQ. The CDR3 is 13 amino acids. V lost 1 base to trimming and J lost 2 bases, with 6 bases between them. The CDR3 region has the DNA TGCGCCAGCAGCTTGTGGGTGCAAGAGACCCAGTACTTC. Residues: CASSLWVQETQYF.

This chain joins TRBV5-1 and TRBJ2-1, with TRBD1 matching 8 bases. CDR1 and CDR2 (germline): SGHRS, YFSETQ. The trim removed 1 base at V and 0 bases at J, leaving 15 bases unmatched. The CDR3 loop spans 20 amino acids. The CDR3 here is CASSLPDGGQDRLSYNEQFF. DNA of the CDR3: TGCGCCAGCAGCTTGCCCGATGGGGGACAGGACCGCCTCTCCTACAATGAGCAGTTCTTC.

The V call is TRBV5-1, the J call TRBJ2-1; D remains unclear. This CDR3 contains 14 residues. The germline CDR1 and CDR2 sequences are SGHRS and YFSETQ. V shed 0 bases and J shed 7 bases, with 11 bases lying between them. CDR3 protein: CASSLEIPKNEQFF. CDR3 bases: TGCGCCAGCAGCTTGGAGATCCCCAAGAATGAGCAGTTCTTC.

With respect to this clonotype: The junction does not match germline at one end; this may be a read error. J is TRBJ2-2 and V is TRBV7-9; D is uncertain. CDR1 and CDR2 (germline): SEHNR, FQNEAQ (reference sequence). This CDR3 is built from 13 residues. The CDR3 region has the DNA TGTGCCAGCAGCTTAGGTAACAGCGGGGAGCTGTTTTTT. Residues: CASSLGNSGELFF.

CDR3 in amino acids: CASSDWTGGAWSYGYTF. The CDR3 nucleotides are TGCGCCAGCAGCGACTGGACAGGGGGCGCCTGGTCCTATGGCTACACCTTC. This chain uses TRBV4-1 with TRBJ1-2; 11 bases match TRBD1. With V trimmed by 5 bases and J by 4 bases, 12 bases remained unmatched. This CDR3 contains 17 residues. The germline V gene encodes CDR1 MGHRA and CDR2 YSYEKL.

The chain links TRBV4-3 to TRBJ2-5; 7 nucleotides align to TRBD1. With 1 base clipped from V and 4 bases from J, the junction kept 3 bases outside the gene matches. CDR3 length: 14 amino acids. Germline assignment: CDR1 LGHNA and CDR2 YSLEER. CDR3 in amino acids: CASSQGSGGETQYF. For the CDR3, the DNA is TGCGCCAGCAGCCAAGGTTCAGGGGGAGAGACCCAGTACTTC.

This rearrangement joins TRBV3-1 to TRBJ2-5; 9 nucleotides agree with TRBD2. Germline loops: CDR1 LGHDT, CDR2 YNNKEL (reference sequence). The CDR3 is 20 amino acids. V dropped 5 bases and J dropped 5; count of bases not matched to a gene: 24. For the CDR3, the DNA is TGTGCCAGCAGCGACACGACCTTTCGCGGGGGGGGCCGGTCTTGGGAGACCCAGTACTTC. Protein: CASSDTTFRGGGRSWETQYF.

V is TRBV28 and J is TRBJ1-1, with D unclear. Germline loops: CDR1 MDHEN, CDR2 SYDVKM. CDR3 length: 11 residues. Trimming cost V 6 bases and J 7 bases, with 9 bases left between them. The CDR3 DNA reads as TGTGCCAGCAGCTATTCCCGTGAAGCTTTCTTT. Residues: CASSYSREAFF. The whole variable domain, remainder taken from reference TRBV28 and TRBJ1-1, is DVKVTQSSRYLVKRTGEKVFLECVQDMDHENMFWYRQDPGLGLRLIYFSYDVKMKEKGDIPEGYSVSREKKERFSLILESASTNQTSMYLCASSYSREAFFGQGTRLTVV.